This T cell receptor (beta chain) was recorded in a study of T cell repertoires in cytomegalovirus infection. At the level of the study: It was the public TCR beta signatures that indicated both CMV infection and matching HLA type. Study results and limitations: Dominant in the ex vivo response were TCR beta clonotypes restricted by HLA-C and specific for CMV. Public TCR beta family frequency separated CMV-and-HLA carriers, including in an independent cohort.

This CDR3 region has 17 residues. Trimming removed 3 bases from V and 0 bases from J; junction bases left unmatched: 8. Germline loops: CDR1 LNHDA, CDR2 SQIVND (reference sequence). This clonotype has a count of ten or more. As yet, its antigen is unknown. TCRdb reprocessed the reads via MiXCR and lists one record per CDR3 protein. The sample carries under 350,000 distinct CDR3 sequences, around 10% recorded once. The receptor was derived from a human donor in good health (CMV status not recorded). Some clones in this sample may be carry-over from other donors' samples. The sample comprised PBMCs. This sequence joins TRBV19 and TRBJ1-2; TRBD1 matches at 9 bases. For the CDR3, the DNA is TGTGCCAGTAGTATGGGACAGGGAAGTTCTGCTAACTATGGCTACACCTTC. The encoded protein is CASSMGQGSSANYGYTF.